The 18 T cell receptor beta chains below come from one sample, sequenced in a study of blood T cell repertoires in COVID-19. The protocol was immunoSEQ multiplex PCR, while the TCRdb copy is restricted to in-frame clones and leaves out a portion. The table includes 270,000 or so clones, around 81% detected once. Source material: peripheral blood. The receptors originated from a woman aged 60-70 years with active or convalescent COVID-19.

The V call is TRBV7-9, the J call TRBJ1-1; a possible D gene is TRBD1 (6 bases). The CDR3 is 15 residues long. CDR1 and CDR2 from the germline V gene are SEHNR and FQNEAQ (reference sequence). The V and J ends lost 0 bases and 5 bases respectively, with 13 bases between them. The CDR3 sequence: CASSLAQGQGTEAFF. The CDR3 region has the DNA TGTGCCAGCAGCTTAGCGCAGGGGCAGGGGACTGAAGCTTTCTTT.

This clone was detected once. The V and J genes are TRBV28 and TRBJ2-5, with a weak D call TRBD2 (7 bases). Trimming stripped 7 bases from V and 5 bases from J, with 14 bases between. Germline CDR1 and CDR2: MDHEN and SYDVKM. The CDR3 runs 13 residues. The CDR3 coding sequence is TGTGCCAGCACTTCGGGGGGCGGGGAGACCCAGTACTTC. This encodes CASTSGGGETQYF.

V is TRBV9 and J is TRBJ2-7, with TRBD2 identical over 9 bases. The CDR3 is made up of 16 amino acids. Trimming took 0 bases from V and 0 from J; bases not matched to a gene: 4. The germline gives CDR1 SGDLS, CDR2 YYNGEE. CDR3 sequence: CASSVAAGGASYEQYF. CDR3 in DNA: TGTGCCAGCAGCGTAGCCGCGGGGGGGGCCTCCTACGAGCAGTACTTC.

The chain carries TRBV7-2 and TRBJ1-2, with 10 bases that match TRBD1. Trimming cost V 3 bases and J 4 bases; bases outside gene matches: 5. The CDR3 length is 15 residues. CDR1 is SGHTA and CDR2 is FQGNSA in the germline V gene. The chain's CDR3 is CASSFKGQGPYGYTF. The CDR3, as DNA: TGTGCCAGCAGCTTTAAGGGACAGGGGCCCTATGGCTACACCTTC.

J is TRBJ1-6 and V is TRBV6-5; maybe TRBD1 (5 bases). Trimming removed 6 bases from V and 9 bases from J, with 12 bases in between. Germline loops: CDR1 MNHEY, CDR2 SVGAGI. The CDR3 has 13 residues. The CDR3 sequence is CASSRVDGSPLHF. DNA of the CDR3: TGTGCCAGCAGCAGGGTTGACGGTTCACCCCTCCACTTT.

The chain combines TRBV29-1 with TRBJ2-3; 7 positions match TRBD1. Germline CDR1 reads SQVTM; CDR2 reads ANQGSEA. The J segment lost 1 base and the V segment lost 2 bases, leaving 6 bases of the junction unmatched. This CDR3 is 15 amino acids long. CDR3 amino acids: CSVENRGDGTDTQYF. For the CDR3, the DNA is TGCAGCGTTGAAAACAGGGGCGATGGCACAGATACGCAGTATTTT.

The rearrangement uses TRBV5-1 and TRBJ1-4; possibly TRBD1 for D (5 bases). The V gene lost 3 bases and the J gene lost 5 bases, with 14 bases spanning the gap. From germline, CDR1 is SGHRS and CDR2 YFSETQ. This CDR3 has 15 residues. CDR3 sequence: CASSSRVSTNEKLFF. CDR3 nucleotides: TGCGCCAGCAGCTCCAGGGTTTCGACGAATGAAAAACTGTTTTTT.

This clone was recorded many times. The gene calls are TRBV19 and TRBJ1-1, with a possible D match to TRBD1 (5 bases). V shed 4 bases and J shed 1 base, with 13 bases lying between them. In germline, CDR1 is LNHDA, CDR2 SQIVND (reference sequence). The CDR3 covers 15 residues. DNA of the CDR3: TGTGCCAGTAGTAGGGTTCATACAGGGAACACTGAAGCTTTCTTT. Its translation: CASSRVHTGNTEAFF.

V and J are TRBV11-1 and TRBJ2-2; D is perhaps TRBD1 (6 bases). V lost 5 bases and J 2 bases, leaving 9 bases between the germline ends. Germline V gene lookup returns CDR1 SGHAT and CDR2 FQDESV (reference sequence). This CDR3 contains 14 residues. The CDR3 protein is CASSRGQNTGELFF. DNA for the CDR3: TGTGCCAGCAGCCGGGGACAAAACACCGGGGAGCTGTTTTTT.

This clone has just one count. The chain uses TRBV11-2 and TRBJ2-7; no firm D call. This CDR3 has 15 residues. The V gene lost 4 bases and the J gene lost 3 bases, with 16 bases spanning the gap. CDR1 and CDR2 from the germline V gene are SGHAT and FQNNGV. CDR3 sequence reads: CASSSAQWARYEQYF. The CDR3 nucleotides read TGTGCCAGCAGCTCCGCGCAGTGGGCTCGCTACGAGCAGTACTTC.

The CDR3: CASSQEPRGTDTQYF. The CDR3 bases are TGTGCCAGCAGCCAAGAGCCCCGGGGGACAGATACGCAGTATTTT. V is TRBV3-1 (or the pseudogene TRBV3-2) and J is TRBJ2-3; possibly TRBD2 for D (6 bases). The CDR3 is 15 residues long. CDR1 and CDR2 from the germline V gene are LGHDT and YNNKEL (reference sequence). Trimming removed 0 bases at V and 3 bases at J, with 10 bases between.

The chain carries TRBV9 and TRBJ2-1; 14 bases align to TRBD2. This CDR3 is built from 16 residues. The germline V gene has CDR1 SGDLS and CDR2 YYNGEE. V dropped 4 bases and J dropped 8; count of bases not matched to a gene: 8. The CDR3 here is CASSHRLAGGPDEQFF. Written as DNA, the CDR3 is TGTGCCAGCAGCCACAGACTAGCGGGGGGGCCGGATGAGCAGTTCTTC. Based on the CDR3 plus reference TRBV9 and TRBJ2-1, the full variable domain is DSGVTQTPKHLITATGQRVTLRCSPRSGDLSVYWYQQSLDQGLQFLIQYYNGEERAKGNILERFSAQQFPDLHSELNLSSLELGDSALYFCASSHRLAGGPDEQFFGPGTRLTVL.

The genes are TRBV6-2 or TRBV6-3 and TRBJ1-1; D is possibly TRBD1 (6 bases). V was trimmed by 6 bases and J by 6 bases, leaving 26 bases between them. Germline values: CDR1 MNHEY, CDR2 SVGEGT. This CDR3 spans 17 amino acids. The CDR3 is CASSRTTSLQGGSEAFF. The DNA of the CDR3 is TGTGCCAGCAGCCGTACCACCTCCTTACAGGGAGGGTCTGAAGCTTTCTTT.

The chain couples TRBV5-1 to TRBJ1-3; D is unresolved. This CDR3 has 16 amino acids. Deletions cut 3 bases from V and 4 bases from J, with 17 bases between. The germline gives CDR1 SGHRS, CDR2 YFSETQ. Written as DNA, the CDR3 is TGCGCCAGCAGCTATGATGGCTGGGAGGGAGGAAACACCATATATTTT. Amino acid sequence: CASSYDGWEGGNTIYF.

At least ten counts were recorded for this clone. Other nucleotide sequences in the sample specify the same CDR3. The chain couples TRBV28 to TRBJ1-2; D call uncertain. Germline V gene data show CDR1 as MDHEN and CDR2 as SYDVKM. This CDR3 has 13 residues. Trimming removed 5 bases at V and 3 bases at J, with 10 bases between. The CDR3 is CASSLGQYYGYTF. The CDR3 nucleotides read TGTGCCAGCAGTCTTGGGCAGTACTATGGCTACACCTTC.

The J gene is TRBJ2-2, the V gene TRBV2; 12 nucleotides agree with TRBD2. With V trimmed by 5 bases and J by 6 bases, 13 bases remained unmatched. Germline CDR1 reads SNHLY; CDR2 reads FYNNEI. The CDR3 runs to 18 residues. The CDR3 spells CASSFSGLAGYKAGELFF. CDR3 DNA sequence: TGTGCCAGCAGTTTCTCCGGACTAGCGGGGTACAAGGCCGGGGAGCTGTTTTTT. Combining the CDR3 with reference TRBV2 and TRBJ2-2 gives the whole variable domain EPEVTQTPSHQVTQMGQEVILRCVPISNHLYFYWYRQILGQKVEFLVSFYNNEISEKSEIFDDQFSVERPDGSNFTLKIRSTKLEDSAMYFCASSFSGLAGYKAGELFFGEGSRLTVL.

The genes are TRBV27 and TRBJ2-1; 11 bases match TRBD2. Germline CDR1 and CDR2: MNHEY and SMNVEV (reference sequence). This CDR3 contains 16 residues. With 3 bases clipped from V and 6 bases from J, the junction kept 7 bases outside the gene matches. In nucleotides, the CDR3 is TGTGCCAGCAGTTTCAACGGGACTAGCGGATGCAATGAGCAGTTCTTC. Residues: CASSFNGTSGCNEQFF.

The chain is built from TRBV27 and TRBJ2-7; D not resolved. Germline V gene lookup returns CDR1 MNHEY and CDR2 SMNVEV (reference sequence). The V and J ends lost 3 bases and 0 bases respectively, with 9 bases between them. CDR3 size: 14 residues. The DNA of the CDR3 is TGTGCCAGCAGTTTGAGGTTAGACTCCTACGAGCAGTACTTC. As protein: CASSLRLDSYEQYF.